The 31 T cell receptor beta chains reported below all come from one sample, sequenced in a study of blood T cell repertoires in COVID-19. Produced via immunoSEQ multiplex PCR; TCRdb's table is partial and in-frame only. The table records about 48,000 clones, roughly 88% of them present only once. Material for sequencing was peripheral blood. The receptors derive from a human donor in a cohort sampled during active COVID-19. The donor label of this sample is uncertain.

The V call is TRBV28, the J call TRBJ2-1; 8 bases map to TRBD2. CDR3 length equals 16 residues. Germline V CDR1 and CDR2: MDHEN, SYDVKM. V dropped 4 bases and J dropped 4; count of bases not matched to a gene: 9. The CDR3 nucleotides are TGTGCCAGCAGTTGGGCGGGGCGGGGGGCGTACAATGAGCAGTTCTTC. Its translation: CASSWAGRGAYNEQFF.

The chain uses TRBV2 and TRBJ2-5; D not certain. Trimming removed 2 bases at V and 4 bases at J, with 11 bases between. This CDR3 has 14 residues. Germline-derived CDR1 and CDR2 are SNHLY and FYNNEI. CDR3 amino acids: CASSEYGSRETQYF. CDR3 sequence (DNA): TGTGCCAGCAGTGAATACGGGTCTCGAGAGACCCAGTACTTC.

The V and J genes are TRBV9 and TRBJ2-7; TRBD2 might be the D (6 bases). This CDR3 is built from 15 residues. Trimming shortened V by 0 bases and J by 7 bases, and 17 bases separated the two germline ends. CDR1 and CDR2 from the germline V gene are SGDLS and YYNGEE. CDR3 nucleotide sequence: TGTGCCAGCAGCGTAGGTGGGACTGGGGTAGGAGAGCAGTACTTC. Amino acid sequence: CASSVGGTGVGEQYF.

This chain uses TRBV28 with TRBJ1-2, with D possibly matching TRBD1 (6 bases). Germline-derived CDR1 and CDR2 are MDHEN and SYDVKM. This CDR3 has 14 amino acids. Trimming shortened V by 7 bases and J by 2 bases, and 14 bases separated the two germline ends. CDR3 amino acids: CASIGRGRNYGYTF. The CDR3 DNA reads TGTGCCAGCATAGGGAGGGGGAGGAACTATGGCTACACCTTC.

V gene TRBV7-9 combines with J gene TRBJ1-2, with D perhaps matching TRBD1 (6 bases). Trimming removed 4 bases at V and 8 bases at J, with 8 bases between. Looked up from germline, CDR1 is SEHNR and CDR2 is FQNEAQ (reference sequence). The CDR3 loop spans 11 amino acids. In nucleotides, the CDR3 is TGTGCCAGCAGCTCAGGGGTCGGCTACACCTTC. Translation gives CASSSGVGYTF.

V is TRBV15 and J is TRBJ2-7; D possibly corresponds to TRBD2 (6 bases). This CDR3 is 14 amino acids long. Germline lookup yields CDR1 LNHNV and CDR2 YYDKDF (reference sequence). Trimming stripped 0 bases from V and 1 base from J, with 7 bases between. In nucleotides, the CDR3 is TGTGCCACCAGCAGAGATCGGGGGTCCTACGAGCAGTACTTC. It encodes CATSRDRGSYEQYF.

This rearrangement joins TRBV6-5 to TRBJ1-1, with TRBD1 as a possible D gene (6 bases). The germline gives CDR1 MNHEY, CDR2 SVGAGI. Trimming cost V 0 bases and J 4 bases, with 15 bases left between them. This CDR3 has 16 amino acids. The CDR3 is CASSYSNSGVGTEAFF. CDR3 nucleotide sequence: TGTGCCAGCAGTTACTCGAATTCAGGGGTAGGCACTGAAGCTTTCTTT.

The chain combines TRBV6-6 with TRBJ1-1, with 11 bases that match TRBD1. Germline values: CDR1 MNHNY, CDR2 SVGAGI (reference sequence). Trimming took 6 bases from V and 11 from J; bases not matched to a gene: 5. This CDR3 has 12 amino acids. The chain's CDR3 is CASRPGTGGAFF. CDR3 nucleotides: TGTGCCAGCAGGCCCGGGACAGGGGGGGCTTTCTTT.

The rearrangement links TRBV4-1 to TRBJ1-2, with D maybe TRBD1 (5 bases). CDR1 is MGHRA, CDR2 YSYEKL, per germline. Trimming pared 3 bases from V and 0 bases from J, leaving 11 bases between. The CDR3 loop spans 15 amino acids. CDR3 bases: TGCGCCAGCAGCCAGCGACAGTTTACTAACTATGGCTACACCTTC. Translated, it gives CASSQRQFTNYGYTF.

This chain's CDR3 is CASSQGSSGGANEQFF. In DNA form, the CDR3 reads TGTGCCAGCAGCCAAGGCTCGAGCGGGGGGGCTAATGAGCAGTTCTTC. V and J are TRBV3-1 (or the pseudogene TRBV3-2) and TRBJ2-1; TRBD2 matches at 10 bases. V shed 1 base and J 7 bases; nucleotides not matched to a gene: 7. Germline CDR1 reads LGHDT; CDR2 reads YNNKEL (reference sequence). The CDR3 runs to 16 residues.

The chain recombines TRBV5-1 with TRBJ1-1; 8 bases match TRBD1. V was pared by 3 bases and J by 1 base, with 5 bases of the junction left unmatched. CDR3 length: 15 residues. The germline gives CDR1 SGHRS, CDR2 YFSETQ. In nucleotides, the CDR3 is TGCGCCAGCAGCTCTCGGACAGGGAGGAACACTGAAGCTTTCTTT. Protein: CASSSRTGRNTEAFF.

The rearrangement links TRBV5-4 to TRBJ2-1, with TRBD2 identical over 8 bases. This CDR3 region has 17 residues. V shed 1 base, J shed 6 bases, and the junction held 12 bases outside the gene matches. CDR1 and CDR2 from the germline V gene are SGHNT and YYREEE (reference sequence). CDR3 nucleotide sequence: TGTGCCAGCAGCTTGACAGCGGGGGCCAGGGTAAGCAATGAGCAGTTCTTC. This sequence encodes CASSLTAGARVSNEQFF.

The CDR3 sequence is CASRGDYNEQFF. The CDR3 DNA reads as TGTGCCAGCAGGGGGGACTATAATGAGCAGTTCTTC. V and J are TRBV2 and TRBJ2-1; TRBD2 agrees at 7 bases. The CDR3 runs 12 residues. CDR1 is SNHLY, CDR2 FYNNEI, per germline. V trimming: 6 bases; J trimming: 7 bases; junction bases outside the gene matches: 3.

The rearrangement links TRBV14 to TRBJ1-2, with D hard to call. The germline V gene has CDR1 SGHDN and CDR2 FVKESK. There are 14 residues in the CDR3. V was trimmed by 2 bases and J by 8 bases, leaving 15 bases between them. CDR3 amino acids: CASSQTRRQEGYTF. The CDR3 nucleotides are TGTGCCAGCAGCCAAACCAGGCGACAAGAAGGCTACACCTTC.

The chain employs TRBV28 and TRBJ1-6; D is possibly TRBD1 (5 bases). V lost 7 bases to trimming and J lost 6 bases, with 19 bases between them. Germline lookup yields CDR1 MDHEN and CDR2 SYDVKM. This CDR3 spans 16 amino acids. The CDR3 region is CASTSLPGLTNSPLHF. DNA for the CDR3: TGTGCCAGCACCTCCCTTCCGGGACTGACTAATTCACCCCTCCACTTT.

The DNA of the CDR3 is TGTGCCAGCAGCTCCCCGATAGCGGGGGGGGCAGATACGCAGTATTTT. Translating it yields CASSSPIAGGADTQYF. The chain recombines TRBV7-8 with TRBJ2-3, with 11 bases identical to TRBD2. Losses at the gene ends were 4 bases for V and 4 bases for J; bases not matched to a gene: 7. CDR1 and CDR2 from the germline V gene are SGHVS and FQNEAQ. CDR3 length equals 16 residues.

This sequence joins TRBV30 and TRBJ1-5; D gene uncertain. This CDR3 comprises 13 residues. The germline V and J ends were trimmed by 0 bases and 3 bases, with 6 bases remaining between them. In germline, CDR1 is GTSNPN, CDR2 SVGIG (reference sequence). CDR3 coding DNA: TGTGCCTGGAGTGTACAGCCCAATCAGCCCCAGCATTTT. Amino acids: CAWSVQPNQPQHF.

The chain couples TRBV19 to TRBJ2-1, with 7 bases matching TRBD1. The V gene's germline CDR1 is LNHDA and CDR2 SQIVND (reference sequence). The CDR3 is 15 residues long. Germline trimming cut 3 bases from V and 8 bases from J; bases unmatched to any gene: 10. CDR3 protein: CASSMRQGVFDEQFF. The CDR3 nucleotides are TGTGCCAGTAGTATGAGGCAGGGGGTTTTTGATGAGCAGTTCTTC. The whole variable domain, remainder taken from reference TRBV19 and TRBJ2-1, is DGGITQSPKYLFRKEGQNVTLSCEQNLNHDAMYWYRQDPGQGLRLIYYSQIVNDFQKGDIAEGYSVSREKKESFPLTVTSAQKNPTAFYLCASSMRQGVFDEQFFGPGTRLTVL.

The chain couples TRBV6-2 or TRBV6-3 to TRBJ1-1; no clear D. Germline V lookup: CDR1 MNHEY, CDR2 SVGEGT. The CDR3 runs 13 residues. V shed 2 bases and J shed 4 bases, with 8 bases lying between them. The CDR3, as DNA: TGTGCCAGCAGTTACATTGCCGGCACTGAAGCTTTCTTT. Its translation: CASSYIAGTEAFF.

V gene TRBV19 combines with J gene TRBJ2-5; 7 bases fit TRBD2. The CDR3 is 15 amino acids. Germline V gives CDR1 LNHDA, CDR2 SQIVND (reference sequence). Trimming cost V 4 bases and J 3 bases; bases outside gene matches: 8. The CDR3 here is CASSTPRGTEETQYF. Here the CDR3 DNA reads TGTGCCAGTAGTACTCCGCGGGGGACCGAAGAGACCCAGTACTTC.

CDR3 sequence (DNA): TGTGCCAGCAGCTTAAGGACAGGGGGTATGAACACTGAAGCTTTCTTT. It translates to CASSLRTGGMNTEAFF. V is TRBV7-8 and J is TRBJ1-1, with 10 bases lining up with TRBD1. Trimming at V came to 2 bases and at J to 0 bases, leaving 3 bases not matched to a gene. Germline CDR1 and CDR2: SGHVS and FQNEAQ. CDR3 length equals 16 residues.

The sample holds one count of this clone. CDR3 nucleotide sequence: TGCGCCAGCAGCTCTGACAACAATCAGCCCCAGCATTTT. Translation gives CASSSDNNQPQHF. The chain recombines TRBV5-1 with TRBJ1-5; no firm D call. This CDR3 has 13 amino acids. CDR1 SGHRS and CDR2 YFSETQ come from the germline V gene. V dropped 3 bases and J dropped 3 bases, with 7 bases sitting between them. Combining the CDR3 with reference TRBV5-1 and TRBJ1-5 gives the whole variable domain KAGVTQTPRYLIKTRGQQVTLSCSPISGHRSVSWYQQTPGQGLQFLFEYFSETQRNKGNFPGRFSGRQFSNSRSEMNVSTLELGDSALYLCASSSDNNQPQHFGDGTRLSIL.

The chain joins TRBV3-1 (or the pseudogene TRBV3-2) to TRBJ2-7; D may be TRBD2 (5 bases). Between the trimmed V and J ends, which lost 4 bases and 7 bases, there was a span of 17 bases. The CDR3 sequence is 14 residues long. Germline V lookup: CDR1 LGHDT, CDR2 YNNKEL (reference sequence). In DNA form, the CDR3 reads TGTGCCAGCAGCCCGTGGACGGGCCCGGGAGAGCAGTACTTC. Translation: CASSPWTGPGEQYF.

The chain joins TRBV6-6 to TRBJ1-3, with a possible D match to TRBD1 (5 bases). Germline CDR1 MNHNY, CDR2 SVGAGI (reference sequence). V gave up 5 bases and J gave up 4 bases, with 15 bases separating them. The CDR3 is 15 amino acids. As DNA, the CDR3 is TGTGCCAGCAGTACTCAGGGTATCTCGGGAAACACCATATATTTT. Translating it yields CASSTQGISGNTIYF.

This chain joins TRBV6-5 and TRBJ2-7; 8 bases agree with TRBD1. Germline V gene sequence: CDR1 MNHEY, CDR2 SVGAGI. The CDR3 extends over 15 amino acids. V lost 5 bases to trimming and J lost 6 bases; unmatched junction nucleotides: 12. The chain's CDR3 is CASSPRFGQGGEQYF. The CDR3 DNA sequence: TGTGCCAGCAGTCCCCGATTTGGACAGGGTGGCGAGCAGTACTTC.

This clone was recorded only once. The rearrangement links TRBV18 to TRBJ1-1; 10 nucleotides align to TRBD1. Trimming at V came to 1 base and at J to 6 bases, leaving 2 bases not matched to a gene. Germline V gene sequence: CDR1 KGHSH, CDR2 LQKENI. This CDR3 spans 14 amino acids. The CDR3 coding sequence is TGTGCCAGCTCACCACAGGGACAGGGGTCTGAAGCTTTCTTT. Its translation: CASSPQGQGSEAFF.

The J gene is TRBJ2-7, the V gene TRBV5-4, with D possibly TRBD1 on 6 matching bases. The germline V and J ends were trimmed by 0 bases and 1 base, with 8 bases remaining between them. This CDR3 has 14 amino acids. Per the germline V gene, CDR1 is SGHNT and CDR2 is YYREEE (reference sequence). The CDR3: CASSLDRESYEQYF. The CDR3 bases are TGTGCCAGCAGCTTGGACAGGGAATCCTACGAGCAGTACTTC.

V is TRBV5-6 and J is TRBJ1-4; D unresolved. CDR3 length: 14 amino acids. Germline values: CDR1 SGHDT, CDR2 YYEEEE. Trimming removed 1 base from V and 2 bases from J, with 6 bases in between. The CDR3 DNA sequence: TGTGCCAGCAGCTTGCGGAGGACTAATGAAAAACTGTTTTTT. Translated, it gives CASSLRRTNEKLFF.

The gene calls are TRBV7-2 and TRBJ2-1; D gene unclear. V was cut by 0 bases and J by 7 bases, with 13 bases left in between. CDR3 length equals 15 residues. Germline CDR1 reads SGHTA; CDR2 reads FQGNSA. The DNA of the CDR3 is TGTGCCAGCAGCTTAGCGTCGAACTGGCGGAATGAGCAGTTCTTC. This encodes CASSLASNWRNEQFF.

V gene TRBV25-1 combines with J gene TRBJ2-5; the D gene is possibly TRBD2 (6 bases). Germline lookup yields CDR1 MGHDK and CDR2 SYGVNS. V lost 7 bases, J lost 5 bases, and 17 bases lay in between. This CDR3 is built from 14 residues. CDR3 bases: TGTGCCAGCACGGAGATGGGGGGTTGGGAGACCCAGTACTTC. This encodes CASTEMGGWETQYF.

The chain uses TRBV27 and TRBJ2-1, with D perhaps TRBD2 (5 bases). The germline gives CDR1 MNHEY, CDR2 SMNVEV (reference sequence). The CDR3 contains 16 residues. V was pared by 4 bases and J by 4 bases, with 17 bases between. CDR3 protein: CASSSPLRTEYNEQFF. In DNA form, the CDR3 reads TGTGCCAGCAGTTCCCCCTTAAGGACTGAATACAATGAGCAGTTCTTC.